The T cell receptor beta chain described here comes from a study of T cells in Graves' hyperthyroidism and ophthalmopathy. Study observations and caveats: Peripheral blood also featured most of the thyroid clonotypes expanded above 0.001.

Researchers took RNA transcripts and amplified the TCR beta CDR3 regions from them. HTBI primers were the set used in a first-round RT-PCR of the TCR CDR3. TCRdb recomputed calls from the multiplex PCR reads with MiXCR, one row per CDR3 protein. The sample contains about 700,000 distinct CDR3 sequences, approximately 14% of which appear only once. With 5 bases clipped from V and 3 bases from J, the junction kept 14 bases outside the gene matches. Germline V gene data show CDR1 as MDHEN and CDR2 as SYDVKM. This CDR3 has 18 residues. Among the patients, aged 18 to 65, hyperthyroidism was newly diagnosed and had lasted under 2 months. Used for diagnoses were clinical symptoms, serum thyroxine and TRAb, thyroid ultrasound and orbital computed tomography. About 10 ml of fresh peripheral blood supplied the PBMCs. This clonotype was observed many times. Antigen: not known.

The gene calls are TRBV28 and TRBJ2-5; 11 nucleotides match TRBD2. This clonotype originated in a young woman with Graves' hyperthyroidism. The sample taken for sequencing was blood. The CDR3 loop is CASSPTYPLAGAKETQYF. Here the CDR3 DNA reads TGTGCCAGCAGTCCAACCTACCCACTAGCGGGAGCTAAAGAGACCCAGTACTTC.